This is a list of T cell receptor beta chains from one sample in a study of radiotherapy plus CTLA-4 blockade in lung cancer. Sequenced by immunoSEQ multiplex PCR; TCRdb stores in-frame clones only, minus some. The sample shows 70,000 to 95,000 clones, around nine tenths of them seen only once. Specimen: peripheral blood, collected from a patient treated with radiotherapy plus ipilimumab. The source of these receptors is a human donor with non-small cell lung cancer that progressed on radiotherapy plus ipilimumab. Both conserved end residues are part of each CDR3. Fields, in order: J gene, clone size, D gene, V gene, CDR3 protein, CDR3 DNA. The D gene is left open where the match is weak. The size entry is marked missing in some rows and otherwise reads once, few, many or a size class.

TRBJ2-3 - TRBD1 TRBV19 CASRDRGRADTQYF TGTGCCAGTAGGGACAGGGGGAGGGCAGATACGCAGTATTTT
TRBJ2-7 - TRBD1 TRBV5-1 CASSDPTGGATYEQYF TGCGCCAGCAGCGATCCTACAGGGGGCGCTACCTACGAGCAGTACTTC
TRBJ1-5 - - TRBV19 CASSKEGGRRGQPQHF TGTGCCAGTTCAAAGGAGGGGGGCCGGCGAGGGCAGCCCCAGCATTTT
TRBJ2-3 - - TRBV5-1 CASSPTSTDTQYF TGCGCCAGCAGCCCCACTAGCACAGATACGCAGTATTTT
TRBJ2-5 - TRBD2 TRBV5-1 CASSLGGSGRETQYF TGCGCCAGCAGCTTGGGAGGAAGCGGGAGGGAGACCCAGTACTTC
TRBJ1-6 once - TRBV5-1 CASSFGDGVRPLHF TGCGCCAGCAGCTTTGGGGATGGGGTTCGGCCCCTCCACTTT
TRBJ2-1 - TRBD2 TRBV5-1 CASSRTSGAYNEQFF TGCGCCAGCAGTCGGACTAGCGGGGCGTACAATGAGCAGTTCTTC
TRBJ2-7 - - TRBV29-1 CSVEDGTYEQYF TGCAGCGTCGAAGACGGCACCTACGAGCAGTACTTC
TRBJ2-7 - TRBD1 TRBV6-5 CASSPIGQGYEQYF TGTGCCAGCAGTCCCATCGGACAGGGCTACGAGCAGTACTTC
TRBJ2-7 - TRBD2 TRBV4-3 CASSRGLAGAAYEQYF TGCGCCAGCAGCCGAGGACTAGCGGGGGCCGCCTACGAGCAGTACTTC
TRBJ2-2 - - TRBV7-8 CASSGRLLKGGELFF TGTGCCAGCAGCGGCAGACTACTAAAGGGCGGGGAGCTGTTTTTT
TRBJ2-7 - - TRBV9 CASSPKIHTGFHEQYF TGTGCCAGCAGCCCCAAAATACATACAGGGTTCCACGAGCAGTACTTC
TRBJ2-3 - TRBD1 TRBV30 CAWSVGTGDTQYF TGTGCCTGGAGTGTGGGGACAGGCGATACGCAGTATTTT
TRBJ2-7 - - TRBV29-1 CSVEDGTYEQYF TGCAGCGTTGAGGACGGGACCTACGAGCAGTACTTC
TRBJ2-3 - - TRBV7-2 CASSLGVGRTDTQYF TGTGCCAGCAGCTTGGGCGTTGGTCGCACAGATACGCAGTATTTT
TRBJ2-7 - TRBD2 TRBV30 CAWSVGGSSYEQYF TGTGCCTGGAGTGTAGGCGGGAGCTCCTACGAGCAGTACTTC
TRBJ2-1 - - TRBV7-6 CASSLRLALVNEQFF TGTGCCAGCAGCTTAAGGCTAGCGTTAGTCAATGAGCAGTTCTTC
TRBJ2-3 - - TRBV5-1 CASSWTWTDTQYF TGCGCCAGCAGCTGGACTTGGACAGATACGCAGTATTTT
TRBJ1-1 - - TRBV27 CASTPMPTRTEAFF TGTGCCAGCACCCCCATGCCGACTAGGACTGAAGCTTTCTTT
TRBJ2-7 - TRBD1 TRBV18 CASSPPKGGDEQYF TGTGCCAGCTCACCACCGAAAGGGGGCGACGAGCAGTACTTC
TRBJ1-3 - - TRBV28 CASRPQGPGNTIYF TGTGCCAGCAGGCCACAGGGACCTGGAAACACCATATATTTT
TRBJ1-1 - - TRBV19 CASSIGQGGTEAFF TGTGCCAGTAGTATAGGCCAGGGTGGGACTGAAGCTTTCTTT
TRBJ2-5 - - TRBV15 CATSERPPRETQYF TGTGCCACCAGCGAACGGCCTCCCCGAGAGACTCAGTACTTC
TRBJ1-2 - TRBD1 TRBV7-2 CASSTTGTLNYGYTF TGTGCCAGCAGCACGACAGGGACGCTTAACTATGGCTACACCTTC
TRBJ2-1 - TRBD1 TRBV6-5 CASSRATGGFNEQFF TGTGCCAGCAGTCGAGCGACAGGGGGCTTCAATGAGCAGTTCTTC
TRBJ1-3 - - TRBV18 CASSPGRSGNTIYF TGTGCCAGCTCACCAGGACGCTCTGGAAACACCATATATTTT
TRBJ2-4 - TRBD1 TRBV7-8 CASSSPGQGNIQYF TGTGCCAGCAGCTCACCGGGACAGGGAAACATTCAGTACTTC
TRBJ1-4 - TRBD1 TRBV4-2 CASSRTGAEKLFF TGTGCCAGCAGCCGGACAGGGGCCGAAAAACTGTTTTTT
TRBJ2-2 - TRBD2 TRBV27 CASRLAGEIGELFF TGTGCCAGCAGACTAGCGGGAGAGATCGGGGAGCTGTTTTTT
TRBJ2-6 once TRBD2 TRBV5-1 CASSLPPGGTGANVLTF TGCGCCAGCAGCTTGCCACCGGGGGGGACCGGGGCCAACGTCCTGACTTTC
TRBJ2-7 - TRBD1 TRBV27 CASGAWTGERIFGQYF TGTGCCAGCGGGGCGTGGACAGGGGAAAGGATTTTCGGGCAGTACTTC
TRBJ2-3 - TRBD1 TRBV29-1 CSVHLGQGTDTQYF TGCAGCGTTCACCTGGGACAGGGGACAGATACGCAGTATTTT
TRBJ1-1 - - TRBV19 CASSIPSAGAAFF TGTGCCAGTAGTATACCTTCGGCAGGAGCAGCTTTCTTT
TRBJ2-7 - TRBD1 TRBV4-1 CASSQDSGGFSYEQYF TGCGCCAGCAGCCAAGATTCAGGGGGTTTCTCCTACGAGCAGTACTTC
TRBJ1-2 few - TRBV7-9 CASSLSRVTYGYTF TGTGCCAGCAGCTTGTCCAGGGTGACTTATGGCTACACCTTC
TRBJ1-1 - - TRBV7-2 CASSSWADAEAFF TGTGCCAGCAGCTCTTGGGCAGACGCTGAAGCTTTCTTT
TRBJ1-2 - - TRBV27 CASSLYTPTGNYGYTF TGTGCCAGCAGTTTATATACCCCCACAGGGAACTATGGCTACACCTTC
TRBJ2-2 - - TRBV18 CASSPKTGGNTGELFF TGTGCCAGCTCACCCAAGACAGGTGGGAACACCGGGGAGCTGTTTTTT
TRBJ2-3 medium-sized - TRBV6-4 CASSDEGTDTQYF TGTGCCAGCAGTGACGAAGGGACAGATACGCAGTATTTT
TRBJ1-1 once TRBD1 TRBV27 CASSSLRAGGNTEAFF TGTGCCAGCAGTTCCCTCAGGGCAGGGGGGAACACTGAAGCTTTCTTT
TRBJ2-1 - TRBD1 TRBV9 CASSAPTNRGNEQFF TGTGCCAGCAGCGCACCCACTAACAGGGGGAATGAGCAGTTCTTC
TRBJ1-2 - - TRBV19 CASSIPGKGYGYTF TGTGCCAGTAGTATCCCAGGGAAGGGGTATGGCTACACCTTC
TRBJ2-5 - - TRBV30 CAWNNSPLGTQYF TGTGCCTGGAACAATAGCCCCTTGGGGACCCAGTACTTC
TRBJ1-5 once TRBD1 TRBV2 CASSPGQTGPQHF TGTGCCAGCAGCCCGGGACAGACTGGGCCCCAGCATTTT
TRBJ1-1 - - TRBV9 CASSAGRYTEAFF TGTGCCAGCAGCGCCGGACGGTACACTGAAGCTTTCTTT
TRBJ2-3 - - TRBV6-4 CASSDRPGGTDTQYF TGTGCCAGCAGTGATAGACCGGGAGGCACAGATACGCAGTATTTT
TRBJ2-1 - - TRBV7-9 CASSSITMLGLYEQFF TGTGCCAGCAGCTCCATAACGATGCTAGGTTTATATGAGCAGTTCTTC
TRBJ1-4 - - TRBV6-6 CASSFAGEKLFF TGTGCCAGCAGTTTTGCGGGGGAAAAACTGTTTTTT
TRBJ1-1 once - TRBV14 CASSLSMNTEAFF TGTGCCAGCAGCCTGAGTATGAACACTGAAGCTTTCTTC
TRBJ1-1 - - TRBV2 CASRTDRLAEAFF TGTGCCAGCCGGACTGACAGGCTCGCTGAAGCTTTCTTT
TRBJ2-3 - - TRBV9 CASSVGTDTQYF TGTGCCAGCAGCGTAGGGACAGATACGCAGTATTTT